This T cell receptor (beta chain) was identified in a study of T cells generated in artificial thymic organoids. Artificial thymic organoids aggregated human hematopoietic stem and progenitor cells with human DLL1-expressing MS5 murine stromal cells. Organoids were seeded with FACS-purified CD34+CD3- stem and progenitor cells depleted of residual T cells. Organoid and thymic CD3+TCRalphabeta+CD8 single positive T cells were FACS sorted before RNA extraction. Per the germline V gene, CDR1 is SGHDT and CDR2 is YYEEEE. V dropped 4 bases and J dropped 5 bases, with 12 bases sitting between them. The CDR3 is made up of 13 amino acids. Separate semi-nested PCRs amplified TCRalpha and TCRbeta libraries using constant-region reverse primers in TRAC or TRBC. TCRdb fed the 5' RACE reads into MiXCR, producing one record per CDR3 protein. The repertoire holds 7,000 to 8,500 distinct CDR3 sequences, with 20% to 30% as singletons.

This clonotype is medium-sized by share. Its antigen is still unknown. Study-level points and caveats: Organoid-derived CD8 T cells had diversity comparable to thymic and blood naive cells.

The clonotype comes from a human donor who gave cord blood stem cells for thymic organoid culture, a cardiac surgery patient who gave postnatal thymus, or a blood donor (not recorded which). Specimen: naive CD8+ T cells grown in artificial thymic organoids from cord blood stem and progenitor cells. The sample's subset: CD3+TCRalphabeta+CD8SP T cells; for blood, CD45RO-CCR7+ naive CD8+ T cells. The chain couples TRBV5-6 to TRBJ1-1; no reliable D call. The DNA of the CDR3 is TGTGCCAGCAGCCTGCCGTCGTGGACTGAAGCTTTCTTT. Translated: CASSLPSWTEAFF. The whole variable domain, remainder taken from reference TRBV5-6 and TRBJ1-1, is DAGVTQSPTHLIKTRGQQVTLRCSPKSGHDTVSWYQQALGQGPQFIFQYYEEEERQRGNFPDRFSGHQFPNYSSELNVNALLLGDSALYLCASSLPSWTEAFFGQGTRLTVV.